A selection of T cell receptor beta chains follows, all from one sample in a study of blood T cells in healthy people across ages. One entry per CDR3 protein, called by TCRdb with MiXCR from the 5' RACE reads. This sample carries 1.5 million to 2 million distinct CDR3 sequences, around 35% of them seen once, and the ten largest clones take about 10%. The sequencing sample was made of blood. The receptors stem from a woman in her thirties in good health. The CDR3 runs from the conserved cysteine through the conserved F or W. The D gene is left open where the match is weak. Size values are once, few and many counts, or a class for expanded clones, and some rows have none.

TRBJ2-7	TRBV3-1	-	-	CASSQARAYEQYF	TGTGCCAGCAGCCAAGCTAGGGCCTACGAGCAGTACTTC
TRBJ2-1	TRBV11-1	-	-	CASSLSSDAGGTEQFF	TGTGCCAGCAGCTTAAGTTCTGACGCCGGTGGGACTGAGCAGTTCTTC
TRBJ2-7	TRBV15	-	-	CATSFGTDTYEQYF	TGTGCCACCAGCTTTGGTACGGACACCTACGAGCAGTACTTC
TRBJ1-1	TRBV7-9	TRBD1	-	CASTPPRGYTEAFF	TGTGCCAGCACCCCGCCCAGGGGGTACACTGAAGCTTTCTTT
TRBJ2-4	TRBV7-2	TRBD1	-	CASDRGGIQYF	TGTGCCAGTGACAGGGGGGGGATTCAGTACTTC
TRBJ1-6	TRBV2	TRBD1	-	CASSDYGTANSPLHF	TGTGCCAGCAGTGATTACGGGACAGCCAATTCACCCCTCCACTTT
TRBJ2-1	TRBV6-4	TRBD2	-	CASSDLSGKINEQFF	TGTGCCAGCAGTGACTTAAGCGGGAAAATCAATGAGCAGTTCTTC
TRBJ2-7	TRBV27	-	few	CASSQYGTLIKGNYEQYF	TGTGCCAGCAGTCAATATGGGACGCTTATTAAGGGGAACTACGAGCAGTACTTC
TRBJ1-2	TRBV6-1	TRBD1	-	CASRDRMVGGYTF	TGTGCCAGCAGGGACAGGATGGTTGGGGGCTACACCTTC
TRBJ2-7	TRBV7-6	-	-	CASSSERGELNYEQYF	TGTGCCAGCAGCTCCGAAAGGGGCGAACTAAACTACGAGCAGTACTTC
TRBJ1-1	TRBV6-5	TRBD1	-	CASSRTGLTEAFF	TGTGCCAGCAGCAGGACAGGGCTCACTGAAGCTTTCTTT
TRBJ2-5	TRBV30	TRBD2	-	CAWTGLAVQETQYF	TGTGCCTGGACGGGACTAGCGGTTCAAGAGACCCAGTACTTC
TRBJ2-5	TRBV2	-	few	CASVLGGGPQETQYF	TGTGCCAGCGTCCTAGGGGGGGGGCCCCAAGAGACCCAGTACTTC
TRBJ2-2	TRBV27	-	-	CASSFAGTTGELFF	TGTGCCAGCAGTTTTGCAGGGACGACCGGGGAGCTGTTTTTT
TRBJ2-3	TRBV5-1	-	few	CASSLEGTRRTDTQYF	TGCGCCAGCAGCTTGGAAGGGACAAGACGCACAGATACGCAGTATTTT
TRBJ2-7	TRBV7-9	TRBD2	few	CASSLPLAGAYEQYF	TGTGCCAGCAGCTTACCACTAGCGGGGGCCTACGAGCAGTACTTC
TRBJ1-1	TRBV7-2	-	-	CASSPLPWDKVRNTEAFF	TGTGCCAGCAGCCCACTGCCCTGGGACAAGGTTCGGAACACTGAAGCTTTCTTT
TRBJ1-1	TRBV5-1	TRBD1	-	CASSRTGGGYTEAFF	TGCGCCAGCAGCCGGACAGGGGGTGGATACACTGAAGCTTTCTTT
TRBJ1-1	TRBV4-1	-	few	CASSQGRGRLDTEAFF	TGCGCCAGCAGCCAAGGTCGGGGGAGGCTTGACACTGAAGCTTTCTTT
TRBJ2-7	TRBV7-2	TRBD2	few	CASRLTSGATYEQYF	TGTGCCAGCAGACTTACTAGCGGGGCCACCTACGAGCAGTACTTC
TRBJ1-5	TRBV20-1	-	-	CSARVSRQGNQPQHF	TGCAGTGCTAGAGTCAGCCGACAGGGCAATCAGCCCCAGCATTTT
TRBJ2-7	TRBV7-2	-	-	CASSFRQERTTHYEQYF	TGTGCCAGCAGCTTCCGCCAGGAGCGAACCACCCACTACGAGCAGTACTTC
TRBJ1-5	TRBV18	TRBD1	-	CASSQGGNSNQPQHF	TGTGCCAGCTCCCAGGGGGGAAATAGCAATCAGCCCCAGCATTTT
TRBJ2-1	TRBV11-2	TRBD2	-	CASRPIAGGRYNEQFF	TGTGCCAGCAGGCCAATAGCGGGGGGACGTTACAATGAGCAGTTCTTC
TRBJ2-5	TRBV29-1	-	many	CSVRGSQETQYF	TGCAGCGTTAGGGGTAGCCAAGAGACCCAGTACTTC
TRBJ2-3	TRBV20-1	-	-	CSARWVTDTQYF	TGCAGTGCTAGATGGGTCACAGATACGCAGTATTTT
TRBJ1-2	TRBV27	TRBD1	-	CASSTGTGGFVGGGYTF	TGTGCCAGCAGCACCGGGACAGGGGGCTTCGTTGGAGGAGGCTACACCTTC
TRBJ1-1	TRBV30	-	few	CAWSRGATYAFF	TGTGCCTGGAGTCGGGGGGCGACGTACGCTTTCTTT